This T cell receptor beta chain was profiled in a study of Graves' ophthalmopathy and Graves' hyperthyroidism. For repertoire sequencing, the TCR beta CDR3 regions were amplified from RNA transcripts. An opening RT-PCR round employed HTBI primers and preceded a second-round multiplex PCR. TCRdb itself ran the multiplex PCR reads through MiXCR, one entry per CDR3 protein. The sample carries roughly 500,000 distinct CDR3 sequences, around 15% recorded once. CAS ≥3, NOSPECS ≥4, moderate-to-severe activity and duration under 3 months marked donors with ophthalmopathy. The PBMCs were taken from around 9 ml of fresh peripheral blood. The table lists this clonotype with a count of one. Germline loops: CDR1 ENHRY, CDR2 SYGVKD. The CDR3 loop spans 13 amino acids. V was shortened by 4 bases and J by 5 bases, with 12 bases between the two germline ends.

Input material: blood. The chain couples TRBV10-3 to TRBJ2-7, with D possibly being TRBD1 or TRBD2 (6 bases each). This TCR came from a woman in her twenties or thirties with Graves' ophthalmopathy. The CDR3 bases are TGTGCCATCAGTGTGAGGGGGGTCGACGAGCAGTACTTC. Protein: CAISVRGVDEQYF.